This T cell receptor beta chain appears in the sequencing data of a study of T cell clonotyping in hematopoietic cell transplantation. Overall study results and limits: Higher Inverse Simpson Index values in graft donor and pretransplant recipient predicted broader posttransplant TCR diversity. Pathologically expanded recipient clonotypes increased progressively from day 30 to day 180 as diversity fell.

V was shortened by 1 base and J by 3 bases, with 9 bases between the two germline ends. CDR3 length equals 15 residues. The germline gives CDR1 SEHNR, CDR2 FQNEAQ (reference sequence). About this clone itself: The antigen is not known.

Libraries were prepared by immunoSEQ multiplex PCR; TCRdb keeps only in-frame clonotypes and omits some of them. The table has over 25,000 clones, about 90% seen once. The source was PBMCs, collected 100 days after allogeneic stem cell transplant. The sequence came from a female patient between 50 and 59 years old who had an allogeneic stem cell transplant from a related donor, so the T cells may come from the graft donor. Some clones in this sample may be carry-over from other donors' samples. The chain links TRBV7-9 to TRBJ1-4; D remains unclear. The CDR3 reads CASSLGTIANEKLFF. Written as DNA, the CDR3 is TGTGCCAGCAGCTTAGGAACAATAGCTAATGAAAAACTGTTTTTT.